Sequencing of this T cell receptor (beta chain) was carried out in a study of T-cell memory formation after mild COVID-19. TCRdb ran MiXCR on the 5' RACE reads and lists one entry per CDR3 protein. The data show 150,000 to 200,000 distinct CDR3 sequences, around a tenth seen once. Trimming stripped 1 base from V and 1 base from J, with 7 bases between. Per the germline V gene, CDR1 is SQVTM and CDR2 is ANQGSEA. CDR3 size: 14 residues. General study findings and limits: A second wave expanding day 15 to 37 was CD4+-biased; contracting clones were balanced. A subset of responding clones appeared in pre-infection memory, suggesting cross-reactive memory joined. Whether day 37 second-wave clones are SARS-CoV-2-specific was not confirmed.

As regards this clonotype: Its antigen is currently unknown.

The J gene is TRBJ2-2, the V gene TRBV29-1; no firm D call. The receptor was isolated from a man between 18 and 35 years old who had mild COVID-19 (a few samples of this study predate the infection). Cell type and time point are not known. Material for sequencing was PBMCs or a T cell subset sorted from them (not recorded which). DNA of the CDR3: TGCAGCGTTGAAGTGGTGCAGAACACCGGGGAGCTGTTTTTT. Translation gives CSVEVVQNTGELFF.